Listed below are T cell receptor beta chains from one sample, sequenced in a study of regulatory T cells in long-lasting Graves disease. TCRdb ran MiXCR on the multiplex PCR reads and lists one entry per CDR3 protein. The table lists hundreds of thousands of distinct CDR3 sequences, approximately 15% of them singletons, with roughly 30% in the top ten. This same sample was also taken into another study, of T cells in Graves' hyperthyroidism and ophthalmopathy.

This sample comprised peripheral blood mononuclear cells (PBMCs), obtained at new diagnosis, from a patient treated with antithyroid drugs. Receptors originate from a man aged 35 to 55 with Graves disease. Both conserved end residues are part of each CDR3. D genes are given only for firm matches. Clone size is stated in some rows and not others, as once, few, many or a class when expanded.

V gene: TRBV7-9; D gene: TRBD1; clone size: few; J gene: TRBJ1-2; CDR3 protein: CASSSTGTGYRSYTF; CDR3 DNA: TGTGCCAGCAGCTCAACCGGGACAGGGTATCGGAGCTACACCTTC
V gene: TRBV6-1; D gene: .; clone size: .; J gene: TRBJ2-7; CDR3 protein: CASRPGHPGDYF; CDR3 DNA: TGTGCCAGCAGGCCCGGGCACCCGGGGGATTACTTC
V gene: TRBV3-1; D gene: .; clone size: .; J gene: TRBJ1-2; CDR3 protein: CASSHSNRGLYGYTF; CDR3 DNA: TGTGCCAGCAGCCACTCCAATAGGGGACTCTATGGCTACACCTTC
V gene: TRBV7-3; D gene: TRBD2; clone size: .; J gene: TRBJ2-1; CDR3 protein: CASSNRLAGNNEQFF; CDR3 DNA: TGTGCCAGCAGCAACCGGCTAGCGGGGAACAATGAGCAGTTCTTC
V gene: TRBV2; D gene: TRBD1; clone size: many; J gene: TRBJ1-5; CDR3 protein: CASSGRTGDSQPQHF; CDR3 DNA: TGTGCCAGCAGTGGCCGGACAGGGGACAGTCAGCCCCAGCATTTT
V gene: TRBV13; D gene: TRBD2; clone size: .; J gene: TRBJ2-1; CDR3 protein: CAATGASGGGEQFF; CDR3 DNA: TGTGCCGCTACTGGGGCTAGCGGGGGAGGTGAGCAGTTCTTC
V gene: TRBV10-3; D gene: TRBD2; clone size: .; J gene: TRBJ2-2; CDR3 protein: CAISASSGGLTGELFF; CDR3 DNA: TGTGCCATCAGCGCTTCTAGCGGGGGGCTCACCGGGGAGCTGTTTTTT
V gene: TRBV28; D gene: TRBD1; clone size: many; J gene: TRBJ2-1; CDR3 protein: CASSLLPGTGLDNEQFF; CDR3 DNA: TGTGCCAGCAGTTTACTTCCAGGGACAGGGCTTGACAATGAGCAGTTCTTC
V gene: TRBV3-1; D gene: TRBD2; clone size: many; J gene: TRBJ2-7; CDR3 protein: CASSPGSGGLSYEQYF; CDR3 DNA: TGTGCCAGCAGCCCTGGTAGCGGGGGGCTCTCCTACGAGCAGTACTTC
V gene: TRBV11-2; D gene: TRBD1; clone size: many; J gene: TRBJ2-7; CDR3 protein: CASSLKGQGYHEQYF; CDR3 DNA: TGTGCCAGCAGCTTAAAGGGACAGGGGTACCACGAGCAGTACTTC
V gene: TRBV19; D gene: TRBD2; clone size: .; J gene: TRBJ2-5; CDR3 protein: CASSIRGGQETQYF; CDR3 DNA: TGTGCCAGTAGTATACGGGGAGGGCAAGAGACCCAGTACTTC
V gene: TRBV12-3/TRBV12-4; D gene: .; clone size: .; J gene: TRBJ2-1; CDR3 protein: CASSQSWQGKREQFF; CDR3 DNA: TGTGCCAGCAGTCAAAGCTGGCAGGGGAAAAGGGAGCAGTTCTTC
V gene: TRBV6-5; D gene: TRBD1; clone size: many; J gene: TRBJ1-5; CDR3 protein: CASSYSIAGQGNFF; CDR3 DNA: TGTGCCAGCAGTTACTCGATTGCCGGACAGGGGAACTTTTTT
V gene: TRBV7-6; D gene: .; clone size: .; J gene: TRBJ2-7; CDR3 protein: CASSRVRSKTYEQYF; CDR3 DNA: TGTGCCAGCAGCCGTGTCCGGAGCAAAACCTACGAGCAGTACTTC
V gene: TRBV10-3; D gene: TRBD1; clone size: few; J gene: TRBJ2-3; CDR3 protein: CAIRSGQGAADTQYF; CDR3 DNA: TGTGCCATCAGATCGGGACAGGGGGCCGCAGATACGCAGTATTTT
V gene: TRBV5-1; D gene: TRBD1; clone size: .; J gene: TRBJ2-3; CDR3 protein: CASSPDRVGTDTQYF; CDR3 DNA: TGCGCCAGCAGCCCGGACAGGGTGGGCACAGATACGCAGTATTTT
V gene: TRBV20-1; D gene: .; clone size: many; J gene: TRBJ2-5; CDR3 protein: CSARDPSRQYF; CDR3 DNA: TGCAGTGCTAGAGATCCGTCCCGCCAGTACTTC
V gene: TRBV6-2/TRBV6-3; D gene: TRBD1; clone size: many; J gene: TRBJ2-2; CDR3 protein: CASSRIRGLSTGELFF; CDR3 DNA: TGTGCCAGCAGCCGAATCAGGGGGCTAAGCACCGGGGAGCTGTTTTTT
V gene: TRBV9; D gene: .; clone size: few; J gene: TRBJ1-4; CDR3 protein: CASSVGSGDEKLFF; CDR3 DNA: TGTGCCAGCAGCGTAGGCTCAGGGGATGAAAAACTGTTTTTT
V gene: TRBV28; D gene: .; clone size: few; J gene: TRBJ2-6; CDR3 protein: CASRLPGANVLTF; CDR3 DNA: TGTGCCAGCAGGCTCCCTGGGGCCAACGTCCTGACTTTC